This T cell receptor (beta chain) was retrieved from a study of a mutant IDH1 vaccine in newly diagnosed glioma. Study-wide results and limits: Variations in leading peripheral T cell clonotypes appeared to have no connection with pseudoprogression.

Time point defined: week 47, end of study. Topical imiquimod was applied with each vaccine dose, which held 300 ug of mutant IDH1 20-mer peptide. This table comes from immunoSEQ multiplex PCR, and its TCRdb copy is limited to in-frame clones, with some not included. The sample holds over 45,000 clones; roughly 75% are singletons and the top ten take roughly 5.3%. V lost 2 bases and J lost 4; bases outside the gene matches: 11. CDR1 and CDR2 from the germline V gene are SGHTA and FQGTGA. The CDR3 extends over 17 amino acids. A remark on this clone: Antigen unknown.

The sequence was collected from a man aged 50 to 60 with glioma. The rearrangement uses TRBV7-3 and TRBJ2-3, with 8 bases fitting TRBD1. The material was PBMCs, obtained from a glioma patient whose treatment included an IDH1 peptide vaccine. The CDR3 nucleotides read TGTGCCAGCAGCTTAGAGTCTCCCGGGACAGGCTCAGATACGCAGTATTTT. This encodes CASSLESPGTGSDTQYF. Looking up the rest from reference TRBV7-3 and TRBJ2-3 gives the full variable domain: GAGVSQTPSNKVTEKGKYVELRCDPISGHTALYWYRQSLGQGPEFLIYFQGTGAADDSGLPNDRFFAVRPEGSVSTLKIQRTERGDSAVYLCASSLESPGTGSDTQYFGPGTRLTVL.